The T cell receptor beta chain under discussion was sequenced for a study of cytomegalovirus exposure and HLA in healthy donors. Regarding the study as a whole: In vitro confirmation showed three CMV-associated chains to be CMV antigen specific.

As regards this clone: The antigen remains undetermined.

Losses at the gene ends were 9 bases for V and 7 bases for J; bases not matched to a gene: 13. Germline values: CDR1 SGHRS, CDR2 YFSETQ. The CDR3 length is 14 residues. The PCR made use of 60 Vbeta and 13 Jbeta primers. TCRdb's table, derived via immunoSEQ multiplex PCR, lists solely in-frame clones and lacks some. The data show more than 150,000 clones, over 80% seen once. The V gene is TRBV5-1, the J gene TRBJ2-7, with 10 bases matching TRBD1. The sequenced sample was PBMCs. The clonotype was recovered from a man aged 40-50 years in good health and CMV-seropositive. CDR3 sequence reads: CATRRRQGAGEQYF. CDR3 nucleotides: TGCGCCACCCGTCGCCGACAGGGGGCGGGGGAGCAGTACTTC.